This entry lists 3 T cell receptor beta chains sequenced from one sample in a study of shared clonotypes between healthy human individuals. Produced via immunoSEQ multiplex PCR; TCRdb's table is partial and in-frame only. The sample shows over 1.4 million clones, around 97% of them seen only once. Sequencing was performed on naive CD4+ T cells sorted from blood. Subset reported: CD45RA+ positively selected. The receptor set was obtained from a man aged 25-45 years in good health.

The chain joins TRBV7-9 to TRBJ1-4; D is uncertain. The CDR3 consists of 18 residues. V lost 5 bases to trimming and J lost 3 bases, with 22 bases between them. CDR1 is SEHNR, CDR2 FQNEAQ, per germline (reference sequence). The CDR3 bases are TGTGCCAGCAGCCCGGTCCTAGGGTTGGGATTAGCTAATGAAAAACTGTTTTTT. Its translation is CASSPVLGLGLANEKLFF.

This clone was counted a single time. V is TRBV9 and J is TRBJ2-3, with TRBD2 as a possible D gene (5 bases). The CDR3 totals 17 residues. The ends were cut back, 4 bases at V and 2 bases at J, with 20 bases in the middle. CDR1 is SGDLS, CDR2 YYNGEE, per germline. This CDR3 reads CASSPRAVLQITDTQYF. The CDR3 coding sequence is TGTGCCAGCAGCCCCAGAGCGGTTCTCCAGATCACAGATACGCAGTATTTT.

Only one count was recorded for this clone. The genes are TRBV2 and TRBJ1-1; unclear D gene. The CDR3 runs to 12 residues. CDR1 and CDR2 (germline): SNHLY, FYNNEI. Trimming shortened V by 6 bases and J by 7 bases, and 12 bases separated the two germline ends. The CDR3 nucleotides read TGTGCCAGCAGACTCCTGAAGGGTGAAGCTTTCTTT. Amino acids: CASRLLKGEAFF.